Listed below are T cell receptor beta chains from one sample, sequenced in a study of blood T cell repertoires in COVID-19. Sequencing used immunoSEQ multiplex PCR; TCRdb keeps in-frame clones, though not all of them. The table lists under 60,000 clones, over 85% of them singletons. Sample: peripheral blood. The receptor source for this set is a human donor in a cohort sampled during active COVID-19. Each CDR3 is given with its conserved first and last residue. The order of the fields is J gene, clone size, V gene, D gene, CDR3 DNA, CDR3 protein. D genes are given only for firm matches. Size values are once, few and many counts, or a class for expanded clones, and some rows have none.

j_gene: TRBJ2-1
abundance: -
v_gene: TRBV7-3
d_gene: TRBD2
CDR3nt: TGTGCCAGCAGCTTAGGGGGACTAGCGGGAGTGAAAAATGAGCAGTTCTTC
CDR3aa: CASSLGGLAGVKNEQFF

j_gene: TRBJ2-7
abundance: -
v_gene: TRBV30
d_gene: TRBD2
CDR3nt: TGTGCCTGGAGTTCCCCACCCCGACTAGCGATTACCTACGAGCAGTACTTC
CDR3aa: CAWSSPPRLAITYEQYF

j_gene: TRBJ1-2
abundance: -
v_gene: TRBV29-1
d_gene: -
CDR3nt: TGCAGCGTCACTAGGGCGGTCGGGGGCTACACCTTC
CDR3aa: CSVTRAVGGYTF

j_gene: TRBJ2-6
abundance: -
v_gene: TRBV7-9
d_gene: -
CDR3nt: TGTGCCAGCAGCTCCAGGGCTGGGGCCAACGTCCTGACTTTC
CDR3aa: CASSSRAGANVLTF

j_gene: TRBJ2-3
abundance: -
v_gene: TRBV10-3
d_gene: TRBD1
CDR3nt: TGTGCCATCAGTGAGGATCCCGGGACAGGGGTAGCAGATACGCAGTATTTT
CDR3aa: CAISEDPGTGVADTQYF

j_gene: TRBJ2-1
abundance: -
v_gene: TRBV7-9
d_gene: -
CDR3nt: TGTGCCAGCAGGAGGGGGTCCTACAATGAGCAGTTCTTC
CDR3aa: CASRRGSYNEQFF

j_gene: TRBJ1-1
abundance: once
v_gene: TRBV24-1
d_gene: -
CDR3nt: TGTGCCACCAGCACAGGGTTGGGCACTGAAGCTTTCTTT
CDR3aa: CATSTGLGTEAFF

j_gene: TRBJ2-3
abundance: -
v_gene: TRBV9
d_gene: TRBD2
CDR3nt: TGTGCCAGCAGCGTAGGGAATAGCGGGAGGTTGTATAGAGATACGCAGTATTTT
CDR3aa: CASSVGNSGRLYRDTQYF

j_gene: TRBJ2-3
abundance: -
v_gene: TRBV10-1
d_gene: TRBD2
CDR3nt: TGCGCCAGCAGTGAGCTAGCGGGAGTCGCAGATACGCAGTATTTT
CDR3aa: CASSELAGVADTQYF

j_gene: TRBJ2-1
abundance: -
v_gene: TRBV11-2
d_gene: TRBD2
CDR3nt: TGTGCCAGCAGCTTATTCCGGCTAGCGGTCTCCTACAATGAGCAGTTCTTC
CDR3aa: CASSLFRLAVSYNEQFF